The 17 T cell receptor beta chains presented below share a single source sample, sequenced in a study of T cell clonality in common variable immunodeficiency. Produced via immunoSEQ multiplex PCR; TCRdb's table is partial and in-frame only. The data show tens of thousands of clones, with none appearing a single time. Sequencing was done on a sample of peripheral blood mononuclear cells. The receptors here all came from a person between 18 and 75 years old in good health.

This clone was counted many times. The read finishes 3 residues shy of the CDR3 end, and the germline J gene is used to complete it. V and J are TRBV20-1 and TRBJ1-1; TRBD1 agrees at 11 bases. After removal of 6 bases from V and 4 bases from J, the junction contained 16 bases not matched to a gene. There are 17 residues in the CDR3. The germline V gene has CDR1 DFQATT and CDR2 SNEGSKA (reference sequence). The sequenced part of the CDR3 DNA is TGCAGTGCCAAGAATTATGGACAGGGGGCGGGGGGCACTGAA. Its translation is CSAKNYGQGAGGTE. From start to end, the CDR3 is CSAKNYGQGAGGTEAFF.

As concerns this clone: The sequence runs out 3 residues before the end of the CDR3; the remainder is reconstructed from the germline J gene. V gene TRBV7-9 combines with J gene TRBJ2-3; 9 bases line up with TRBD1. The CDR3 runs to 15 residues. Germline CDR1 is SEHNR and CDR2 is FQNEAQ (reference sequence). Trimming took 8 bases from V and 2 from J; bases not matched to a gene: 8. The chain's CDR3 is CASLSGTGNTDTQYF. The part of the CDR3 DNA that was read is TGTGCCAGCCTTTCCGGGACAGGGAACACAGATACG.

Notes on this clone: The read is 3 residues too short to cover the CDR3 end, so that end is filled in from the germline J gene. V is TRBV11-3 and J is TRBJ2-7, with 8 bases identical to TRBD2. Germline V lookup: CDR1 SGHNT, CDR2 YENEEA. The CDR3 is 15 amino acids. With 4 bases clipped from V and 4 bases from J, the junction kept 9 bases outside the gene matches. CDR3: CASSSGGVRVYEQYF. CDR3 bases read: TGTGCCAGCAGCTCCGGGGGGGTGAGGGTGTACGAG. Full variable domain (outside the CDR3, taken from reference TRBV11-3 and TRBJ2-7): EAGVVQSPRYKIIEKKQPVAFWCNPISGHNTLYWYLQNLGQGPELLIRYENEEAVDDSQLPKDRFSAERLKGVDSTLKIQPAELGDSAVYLCASSSGGVRVYEQYFGPGTRLTVT.

This clone was observed many times. Sequencing ends 3 residues short of the CDR3 end; the germline J gene provides the rest. The chain employs TRBV7-2 and TRBJ1-6, with D uncertain. Germline V gene lookup returns CDR1 SGHTA and CDR2 FQGNSA. CDR3 length: 13 residues. V was clipped by 1 base and J by 12 bases, with 10 bases between them. The CDR3 protein is CASSLESRGPLHF. The CDR3 DNA, read in part, is TGTGCCAGCAGCTTAGAGTCCCGGGGACCC.

This clone was seen at least ten times. The CDR3 end is not reached by the read, which stops 3 residues before it; the germline J gene fills it in. The chain couples TRBV12-3 or TRBV12-4 to TRBJ1-1, with TRBD1 as a possible D gene (5 bases). The V end was cut by 0 bases, the J end by 2 bases, with 13 bases between. This CDR3 is built from 16 residues. The DNA read from the CDR3 is TGTGCCAGCAGTTTAGCGAATGCGCAGGGTAACACTGAA. Encoded protein: CASSLANAQGNTE. In full, the CDR3 is CASSLANAQGNTEAFF.

This clone has at least ten counts. CDR3 DNA, as far as it was read: TGCAGTGCGACCGTCTGGGACTCGCAAGAGACC. Translating it yields CSATVWDSQET. In full, the CDR3 is CSATVWDSQETQYF. The rearrangement uses TRBV20-1 and TRBJ2-5, with a possible D match to TRBD2 (6 bases). Coverage ceases 3 residues before the CDR3 finishes, and the germline J gene fills in the end. Trimming left V 6 bases short and J 2 bases short, with 16 bases between. In germline, CDR1 is DFQATT, CDR2 SNEGSKA (reference sequence). There are 14 residues in the CDR3.

This clone was seen ten or more times. Read sequence stops 3 residues before the CDR3 end, and the germline J gene provides the missing end. The genes are TRBV27 and TRBJ2-3, with a weak D call TRBD2 (6 bases). Germline values: CDR1 MNHEY, CDR2 SMNVEV (reference sequence). V was clipped by 7 bases and J by 6 bases, with 20 bases between them. CDR3 length equals 15 residues. The CDR3 is CASMRGTHLPDTQYF. CDR3 DNA, as far as it was read: TGTGCCAGCATGCGGGGCACACACCTTCCGGATACG.

This clone was seen ten or more times. From the germline J gene comes the end of the CDR3, since the read stops 3 residues before it. The chain couples TRBV5-8 to TRBJ2-7; 8 positions agree with TRBD1. The CDR3 totals 13 residues. Germline V CDR1 and CDR2: SGHTS, YDEGEE. The trim removed 9 bases at V and 3 bases at J, leaving 8 bases unmatched. The sequenced part of the CDR3 DNA is TGTGCCATAAGGGGACAGGACCACTACGAG. Amino acid sequence: CAIRGQDHYE. The whole CDR3 is CAIRGQDHYEQYF.

This clone has a count of ten or more. The read gets to within 3 residues of the CDR3 end, and the germline J gene fills in the rest. The chain joins TRBV19 to TRBJ2-2; the D is unclear. V shed 5 bases and J shed 4 bases, with 14 bases lying between them. Germline V gene data show CDR1 as LNHDA and CDR2 as SQIVND (reference sequence). The CDR3 has 15 residues. Here the CDR3 reads CASSLQPHATGELFF. Incomplete CDR3 DNA: TGTGCCAGTAGTCTACAGCCTCATGCCACCGGGGAG.

This clone was observed at least ten times. CDR3 sequence reads: CASSLGGSGANVLTF. The DNA read from the CDR3 is TGTGCCAGCAGTTTGGGGGGCTCTGGGGCCAACGTC. The rearrangement joins TRBV12-3 or TRBV12-4 to TRBJ2-6, with D possibly TRBD2 on 6 matching bases. The read terminates 3 residues before the CDR3 end, so the remaining end is supplied by the germline J gene. The CDR3 has 15 amino acids. V lost 3 bases and J 0 bases, leaving 6 bases between the germline ends.

In its sample, this clone was seen many times. The CDR3 region is CSARLAGNSYNEQFF. The sequenced CDR3 bases are TGCAGTGCTAGACTAGCGGGGAACTCCTACAATGAG. The V call is TRBV20-1, the J call TRBJ2-1, with TRBD2 matching 9 bases. The sequenced fragment ends 3 residues before the CDR3 boundary, so the rest is inferred from the germline J gene. This CDR3 has 15 residues. V dropped 2 bases and J dropped 0; count of bases not matched to a gene: 2. Germline CDR1 reads DFQATT; CDR2 reads SNEGSKA (reference sequence).

In its sample, this clone was seen many times. The observed sequence ends 3 residues before the CDR3 terminus, with the missing tail filled in from the germline J gene. V and J are TRBV5-6 and TRBJ1-5; D ambiguous. This CDR3 comprises 14 residues. Germline loops: CDR1 SGHDT, CDR2 YYEEEE. The V gene lost 0 bases and the J gene lost 3 bases, with 7 bases spanning the gap. The DNA read from the CDR3 is TGTGCCAGCAGCTTGGGGCGGATCAATCAGCCC. It encodes CASSLGRINQP. The whole CDR3 is CASSLGRINQPQHF.

In regard to this clone: From the germline J gene comes the end of the CDR3, since the read stops 3 residues before it. The chain links TRBV18 to TRBJ2-3; D unresolved. The CDR3 is made up of 15 amino acids. Germline CDR1 KGHSH, CDR2 LQKENI. CDR3: CASSPEKISNQPQYF. CDR3 DNA (partial): TGTGCCAGCTCACCAGAGAAGATTAGCAATCAGCCG.

This clone was counted many times. The sequence runs out 3 residues before the end of the CDR3; the remainder is reconstructed from the germline J gene. The chain carries TRBV19 and TRBJ1-5; possibly TRBD1 for D (5 bases). The CDR3 contains 14 residues. The germline gives CDR1 LNHDA, CDR2 SQIVND (reference sequence). The ends were cut back, 4 bases at V and 6 bases at J, with 13 bases in the middle. The sequenced CDR3 bases are TGTGCCAGTAGTAACCCCAGGGCTCGTCAGCCC. This translates into CASSNPRARQP. The whole CDR3 protein is CASSNPRARQPQHF.

This clone was counted ten times or more. Germline is not matched at one junction end, which may reflect a read error. The CDR3 sequence is CSARGTGGRNEQFF. CDR3 DNA (partial): TGCAGTGCCAGAGGGACAGGGGGCAGAAATGAG. The chain joins TRBV20-1 to TRBJ2-1, with TRBD1 matching 12 bases. The sequenced fragment ends 3 residues before the CDR3 boundary, so the rest is inferred from the germline J gene. The CDR3 loop spans 14 amino acids. Germline-derived CDR1 and CDR2 are DFQATT and SNEGSKA (reference sequence).

This clone was picked up many times. The read stops 3 residues short of the end of the CDR3; the missing end is completed from the germline J gene. The rearrangement joins TRBV5-1 to TRBJ1-2; D unclear. This CDR3 spans 14 amino acids. V gave up 6 bases and J gave up 3 bases, with 15 bases separating them. Germline CDR1 SGHRS, CDR2 YFSETQ. This chain's CDR3 is CASKAERHDYGYTF. CDR3 DNA, as far as it was read: TGCGCCAGCAAGGCTGAGAGGCATGACTATGGC.

This clone was counted at least ten times. The read halts 3 residues ahead of the CDR3 end, with the missing end drawn from the germline J gene. J is TRBJ1-1 and V is TRBV7-9, with D tentatively TRBD1 (5 bases). V was cut by 6 bases and J by 5 bases, with 13 bases left in between. This CDR3 comprises 13 residues. Germline assignment: CDR1 SEHNR and CDR2 FQNEAQ (reference sequence). The CDR3 is CASRSDRGTEAFF. The sequenced CDR3 bases are TGTGCCAGCAGGTCCGACCGGGGGACTGAA.